The 2 T cell receptor beta chains reported below all come from one sample, sequenced in a study of OX40 agonist ivuxolimab in advanced cancers. Produced via immunoSEQ multiplex PCR; TCRdb's table is partial and in-frame only. The table records nearly 60,000 clones, over 75% of them present only once. The sample here was CD4+ or CD8+ T cells sorted from blood, taken in a trial of the OX40 agonist ivuxolimab. The receptor source for this set is an adult with an advanced solid tumor such as melanoma, head and neck, liver or kidney cancer.

The chain employs TRBV6-5 and TRBJ2-3, with TRBD1 identical over 7 bases. There are 16 residues in the CDR3. Germline V gene data show CDR1 as MNHEY and CDR2 as SVGAGI. The ends lost 1 base at V and 4 bases at J; junction bases unmatched: 8. The CDR3 DNA sequence: TGTGCCAGCAGTTACTTACACAGGGGTCACGCAGATACGCAGTATTTT. This encodes CASSYLHRGHADTQYF.

This sequence joins TRBV6-6 and TRBJ2-1; 15 positions agree with TRBD2. Germline assignment: CDR1 MNHNY and CDR2 SVGAGI (reference sequence). The CDR3 has 15 amino acids. The V and J ends lost 5 bases and 4 bases, in that order; junction bases with no gene match: 0. The chain's CDR3 is CASSGTSGGYNEQFF. The CDR3, as DNA: TGTGCCAGCAGTGGGACTAGCGGGGGGTACAATGAGCAGTTCTTC.